This TCR beta chain was recovered during a study of PD-L1 blockade in urothelial cancer. About the research overall: Patients started atezolizumab in the mid-2010s, 1,200 mg intravenously every 3 weeks. At 6 weeks and at 3 weeks (second dose) after treatment start, blood was analyzed. Study-wide results and caveats: Clonality of blood TCR below the median before treatment predicted better survival.

The cohort comprised individuals with locally advanced or metastatic urothelial carcinoma. On this clone: Its target is unknown.

Profiled with immunoSEQ multiplex PCR; TCRdb holds only in-frame clones, not every one. The sample holds about 91,000 clones, approximately 90% seen once. V was clipped by 7 bases and J by 8 bases, with 17 bases between them. CDR1 and CDR2 from the germline V gene are LNHDA and SQIVND (reference sequence). This CDR3 spans 14 amino acids. The clonotype comes from a man aged 60-69 years with urothelial cancer. V and J are TRBV19 and TRBJ1-4; D is ambiguous. This sample comprised PBMCs, obtained around atezolizumab (anti-PD-L1) treatment. The CDR3 sequence: CASTSTGLWEKLFF. CDR3 in DNA: TGTGCCAGTACCTCGACGGGGTTATGGGAAAAACTGTTTTTT.